These T cell receptor beta chains were read from a single sample in a study of blood T cell repertoires in COVID-19. The protocol was immunoSEQ multiplex PCR, while the TCRdb copy is restricted to in-frame clones and leaves out a portion. The data show about 350,000 clones, over 85% seen once. The source material was peripheral blood. The receptors were sampled from a woman in her sixties or seventies with COVID-19, enrolled during active disease. Each CDR3 is given with its conserved first and last residue. Each record gives: CDR3 protein, V gene, J gene.

CDR3: CSAGGGRNDREGYTF
V: TRBV29-1
J: TRBJ1-2

CDR3: CASSYQTGQGPQHF
V: TRBV6-6
J: TRBJ1-5

CDR3: CASSASWTSLETQYF
V: TRBV5-6
J: TRBJ2-5

CDR3: CASSRDRGKGTEAFF
V: TRBV5-1
J: TRBJ1-1

CDR3: CASSVREGYTF
V: TRBV2
J: TRBJ1-2

CDR3: CATSDLQVGLGGELFF
V: TRBV24-1
J: TRBJ2-2

CDR3: CASSPQLAGGITF
V: TRBV19
J: TRBJ1-2

CDR3: CASSWTSGGRSSYEQYF
V: TRBV7-2
J: TRBJ2-7

CDR3: CASSARGLGGELFF
V: TRBV2
J: TRBJ2-2

CDR3: CASSQLVQGLAGNTIYF
V: TRBV4-1
J: TRBJ1-3

CDR3: CASSYRSMNTEAFF
V: TRBV6-2/TRBV6-3
J: TRBJ1-1

CDR3: CASSFSTSYNEQFF
V: TRBV7-9
J: TRBJ2-1

CDR3: CAWTINSGANVLTF
V: TRBV30
J: TRBJ2-6

CDR3: CASSPGQGAGELFF
V: TRBV3-1/TRBV3-2
J: TRBJ2-2

CDR3: CASSYQDRGYGYTF
V: TRBV6-5
J: TRBJ1-2